This T cell receptor beta chain was documented in a study of blood T cell repertoires in COVID-19. On the study more broadly: In each case, the material was cDNA or gDNA derived from T cells, B-cell-depleted T cells, or PBMCs.

Source study methods: From reference gene primer amplification, estimates of nucleated cell counts were derived. Assay used: immunoSEQ multiplex PCR; TCRdb lists only in-frame clones, some missing. From that table come the V and J calls and clone size; the DNA was used to work out D and trimming. The sample holds about 320,000 clones, more than 75% seen once. V lost 9 bases and J lost 2, with 16 bases in between. CDR1 is SNHLY, CDR2 FYNNEI, per germline. The CDR3 consists of 14 residues. Two negative PCRs, clearance, or symptom resolution characterized the recovered Cohort 3 donors. Sequencing was carried out using PBMCs or T cells enriched from blood (not recorded which). The chain couples TRBV2 to TRBJ1-2; D possibly corresponds to TRBD1 (5 bases). This sequence was found in a woman between 18 and 29 years old who had recovered from COVID-19. The CDR3 nucleotides read TGTGCCAGGAGCGTGGGGCCTCGGAACTATGGCTACACCTTC. The encoded protein is CARSVGPRNYGYTF.